Each of the 14 T cell receptor beta chains below was sequenced from the same sample in a study of blood T cell repertoires in COVID-19. The assay was immunoSEQ multiplex PCR, and TCRdb's table has in-frame clones only and misses some. The sample contains 150,000 to 200,000 clones, approximately 83% of which appear only once. The sample comprised peripheral blood. Receptor source: a human donor with active or convalescent COVID-19. The donor label of this sample is uncertain.

The chain employs TRBV2 and TRBJ2-5; TRBD2 matches at 9 bases. The CDR3 length is 16 residues. Germline values: CDR1 SNHLY, CDR2 FYNNEI. J was trimmed by 5 bases and V by 4 bases; bases with no gene match: 11. The CDR3 protein is CASSGIGGRAEETQYF. The CDR3 bases are TGTGCCAGCAGTGGAATTGGCGGGAGGGCCGAGGAGACCCAGTACTTC.

The V call is TRBV4-3, the J call TRBJ1-1; D ambiguous. This CDR3 region has 13 residues. Trimming shortened V by 0 bases and J by 8 bases, and 10 bases separated the two germline ends. Per the germline V gene, CDR1 is LGHNA and CDR2 is YSLEER. The CDR3 is CASSQESTGEAFF. In DNA, the CDR3 is TGCGCCAGCAGCCAAGAGAGCACCGGGGAAGCTTTCTTT.

This clone has only one observation. The J gene is TRBJ1-1, the V gene TRBV7-8; a weak D match, TRBD1 (5 bases). The CDR3 length is 15 residues. CDR1 SGHVS and CDR2 FQNEAQ come from the germline V gene. The V end lost 5 bases, the J end lost 6 bases, and 19 bases lay between the germline ends. CDR3 nucleotides: TGTGCCAGCAGCCCCTTCCGGGGGGGTCTCGCTGAAGCTTTCTTT. This sequence encodes CASSPFRGGLAEAFF.

This chain links TRBV24-1 with TRBJ2-1; 8 bases align to TRBD1. V was clipped by 5 bases and J by 10 bases; unmatched bases: 12. Germline V lookup: CDR1 KGHDR, CDR2 SFDVKD. The CDR3 covers 15 residues. The CDR3 loop is CATSVPGQGGQEQFF. CDR3 in DNA: TGTGCCACCAGTGTCCCCGGACAGGGTGGCCAGGAGCAGTTCTTC.

The V gene is TRBV18, the J gene TRBJ1-2, with TRBD1 matching over 9 bases. V lost 1 base to trimming and J lost 8 bases; unmatched junction nucleotides: 2. Germline CDR1 reads KGHSH; CDR2 reads LQKENI. This CDR3 spans 13 amino acids. CDR3 protein: CASSPRQGEGYTF. As DNA, the CDR3 is TGTGCCAGCTCACCACGACAGGGGGAGGGCTACACCTTC.

The chain couples TRBV25-1 to TRBJ1-4, with a weak D call TRBD1 (6 bases). Trimming removed 1 base from V and 2 bases from J, with 8 bases in between. The CDR3 runs 15 residues. Germline lookup yields CDR1 MGHDK and CDR2 SYGVNS. The CDR3 bases are TGTGCCAGCAGTGAATCAGGGGTCACTAATGAAAAACTGTTTTTT. This encodes CASSESGVTNEKLFF.

The CDR3 loop is CASSAQGGGHNEQFF. The CDR3 bases are TGTGCCAGCAGCGCCCAAGGGGGGGGGCACAATGAGCAGTTCTTC. This chain connects TRBV7-3 to TRBJ2-1, with D possibly TRBD2 on 7 matching bases. From germline, CDR1 is SGHTA and CDR2 FQGTGA. This CDR3 is built from 15 residues. V was trimmed by 5 bases and J by 5 bases, leaving 16 bases between them.

The chain uses TRBV5-1 and TRBJ1-4; 8 bases fit TRBD1. This CDR3 has 17 residues. Trimming cost V 4 bases and J 0 bases; bases outside gene matches: 8. Germline V gene lookup returns CDR1 SGHRS and CDR2 YFSETQ. CDR3 bases: TGCGCCAGCAGCCCCGGGACAGGTAGAGCAACTAATGAAAAACTGTTTTTT. It specifies CASSPGTGRATNEKLFF.

The V and J genes are TRBV19 and TRBJ1-4; perhaps TRBD1 as D (6 bases). Germline V gene sequence: CDR1 LNHDA, CDR2 SQIVND (reference sequence). CDR3 length: 15 amino acids. Trimming removed 4 bases from V and 1 base from J, with 10 bases in between. CDR3 DNA: TGTGCCAGTAGTACGCAGGGGAGAACTAATGAAAAACTGTTTTTT. Residues: CASSTQGRTNEKLFF. Filled out from reference TRBV19 and TRBJ1-4, the complete variable domain reads DGGITQSPKYLFRKEGQNVTLSCEQNLNHDAMYWYRQDPGQGLRLIYYSQIVNDFQKGDIAEGYSVSREKKESFPLTVTSAQKNPTAFYLCASSTQGRTNEKLFFGSGTQLSVL.

CDR3 protein: CASSQPGNNYGYTF. CDR3 DNA: TGTGCCAGCAGCCAACCAGGGAATAACTATGGCTACACCTTC. V and J are TRBV3-1 (or the pseudogene TRBV3-2) and TRBJ1-2; perhaps TRBD1 as D (5 bases). Trimming shortened V by 2 bases and J by 1 base, and 8 bases separated the two germline ends. Germline-derived CDR1 and CDR2 are LGHDT and YNNKEL (reference sequence). The CDR3 length is 14 residues.

The rearrangement links TRBV30 to TRBJ2-5; possible D gene TRBD2, 5 bases. Trimming shortened V by 5 bases and J by 0 bases, and 7 bases separated the two germline ends. The CDR3 is 12 residues long. In germline, CDR1 is GTSNPN, CDR2 SVGIG (reference sequence). The CDR3 coding sequence is TGTGCCTGGCGGGGTAACCAAGAGACCCAGTACTTC. This translates into CAWRGNQETQYF.

This chain joins TRBV29-1 and TRBJ2-7; D might be TRBD1 (6 bases). The germline V gene encodes CDR1 SQVTM and CDR2 ANQGSEA. V dropped 0 bases and J dropped 12 bases, with 12 bases sitting between them. The CDR3 consists of 11 residues. The CDR3 nucleotides read TGCAGCGTTGAAGATCAGGGGACCTGGTACTTC. Encoded protein: CSVEDQGTWYF.

The chain has TRBV5-1 and TRBJ2-7; a weak D match, TRBD1 (5 bases). The germline gives CDR1 SGHRS, CDR2 YFSETQ. V was trimmed by 0 bases and J by 3 bases, leaving 16 bases between them. The CDR3 is 16 residues long. CDR3 nucleotide sequence: TGCGCCAGCAGCTTGGCTGCCAGGGAAAAAAACTACGAGCAGTACTTC. Encoded protein: CASSLAAREKNYEQYF. The whole variable domain, remainder taken from reference TRBV5-1 and TRBJ2-7, is KAGVTQTPRYLIKTRGQQVTLSCSPISGHRSVSWYQQTPGQGLQFLFEYFSETQRNKGNFPGRFSGRQFSNSRSEMNVSTLELGDSALYLCASSLAAREKNYEQYFGPGTRLTVT.

J is TRBJ1-2 and V is TRBV27; 12 bases line up with TRBD1. V lost 4 bases to trimming and J lost 6 bases; unmatched junction nucleotides: 3. The CDR3 consists of 14 residues. Germline V gene sequence: CDR1 MNHEY, CDR2 SMNVEV (reference sequence). The CDR3, as DNA: TGTGCCAGCAGTTGGGGACAGGGGGCAAATGGCTACACCTTC. Its translation is CASSWGQGANGYTF.